Listed below are T cell receptor beta chains from one sample, sequenced in a study of Graves' ophthalmopathy and Graves' hyperthyroidism. TCRdb processed the multiplex PCR reads anew with MiXCR; each CDR3 protein has one entry. The top ten clones hold approximately 3.2% of a sample with approximately 380,000 distinct CDR3 sequences, about 21% of them seen once. Sequencing was carried out using peripheral blood. The receptors come from a young woman with stable Graves' hyperthyroidism. Each CDR3 is given with its conserved first and last residue. Fields, in order: V gene, J gene, CDR3 protein.

v_call: TRBV27; j_call: TRBJ2-5; cdr3_aa: CASSPPKTQYF
v_call: TRBV11-2; j_call: TRBJ2-2; cdr3_aa: CASRRLAGGPWTGELFF
v_call: TRBV6-6; j_call: TRBJ1-2; cdr3_aa: CASSYDGRYGYTF
v_call: TRBV20-1; j_call: TRBJ2-7; cdr3_aa: CSPIGTEVYEQYF
v_call: TRBV18; j_call: TRBJ2-5; cdr3_aa: CASSPRAAGGRETQYF
v_call: TRBV7-9; j_call: TRBJ2-7; cdr3_aa: CASSPAAGGHEQYF
v_call: TRBV6-1; j_call: TRBJ1-1; cdr3_aa: CASSGLGNTEAFF
v_call: TRBV7-2; j_call: TRBJ2-1; cdr3_aa: CASSPSGRALNEKFF
v_call: TRBV7-9; j_call: TRBJ2-5; cdr3_aa: CASSSAGKRAQYF
v_call: TRBV6-1; j_call: TRBJ1-1; cdr3_aa: CASTRTGSMNTEAFF
v_call: TRBV27; j_call: TRBJ2-3; cdr3_aa: CASSSRLAGGTDTQYF
v_call: TRBV24-1; j_call: TRBJ1-2; cdr3_aa: CATSDIRTHGYTF
v_call: TRBV20-1; j_call: TRBJ1-5; cdr3_aa: CSAQTGRYQPQHF
v_call: TRBV27; j_call: TRBJ1-5; cdr3_aa: CASSLRVNQPQHF
v_call: TRBV19; j_call: TRBJ2-5; cdr3_aa: CASSNSYNRDYQETQYF
v_call: TRBV12-3/TRBV12-4; j_call: TRBJ2-6; cdr3_aa: CASRQGSSGANVLTF
v_call: TRBV6-2/TRBV6-3; j_call: TRBJ2-7; cdr3_aa: CASSYPAGTSGRQFYEQYF
v_call: TRBV5-1; j_call: TRBJ2-2; cdr3_aa: CASSPTGGDTGELFF
v_call: TRBV7-8; j_call: TRBJ1-6; cdr3_aa: CASSSPRDRGWHSPLHF
v_call: TRBV6-2/TRBV6-3; j_call: TRBJ1-5; cdr3_aa: CASSYGLYNQPQHF
v_call: TRBV2; j_call: TRBJ1-5; cdr3_aa: CASEKLGDRGPQPQHF
v_call: TRBV11-1; j_call: TRBJ2-7; cdr3_aa: CASSPTLSSSTDFSYEQYF
v_call: TRBV28; j_call: TRBJ1-1; cdr3_aa: CASRYTDPNTEAFF
v_call: TRBV29-1; j_call: TRBJ1-1; cdr3_aa: CSAAIRGVSTEAFF
v_call: TRBV9; j_call: TRBJ1-1; cdr3_aa: CASSVGLRDRVTEAFF
v_call: TRBV6-2/TRBV6-3; j_call: TRBJ1-1; cdr3_aa: CASSYSEFGFSPEAFF
v_call: TRBV11-1; j_call: TRBJ2-2; cdr3_aa: CASSLGTGPNTGELFF
v_call: TRBV4-3; j_call: TRBJ2-7; cdr3_aa: CASSQGMAPGYEQYF
v_call: TRBV5-1; j_call: TRBJ2-2; cdr3_aa: CASSLEGAGTGELFF
v_call: TRBV7-2; j_call: TRBJ2-7; cdr3_aa: CASSRRQSYEQYF
v_call: TRBV6-5; j_call: TRBJ2-7; cdr3_aa: CASSYTTGVREQYF
v_call: TRBV3-1; j_call: TRBJ2-2; cdr3_aa: CASSLMERGELFF
v_call: TRBV20-1; j_call: TRBJ1-2; cdr3_aa: CSARDRNNYGYTF
v_call: TRBV24-1; j_call: TRBJ2-2; cdr3_aa: CATSDRTVRNTGELFF
v_call: TRBV28; j_call: TRBJ2-7; cdr3_aa: CASRVQGGEPYEQYF
v_call: TRBV6-5; j_call: TRBJ1-2; cdr3_aa: CASSYGTASVGYTF
v_call: TRBV6-5; j_call: TRBJ2-2; cdr3_aa: CASCSGVYTGELFF
v_call: TRBV13; j_call: TRBJ1-6; cdr3_aa: CASSRRDHSPLHF
v_call: TRBV15; j_call: TRBJ1-6; cdr3_aa: CATSTGANSPLHF
v_call: TRBV15; j_call: TRBJ1-2; cdr3_aa: CANEHNPGQGASGYTF
v_call: TRBV7-2; j_call: TRBJ2-7; cdr3_aa: CASSFFAGGSYEQYF
v_call: TRBV7-9; j_call: TRBJ2-5; cdr3_aa: CASSLGISAETQYF
v_call: TRBV6-1; j_call: TRBJ1-5; cdr3_aa: CASSRSPSSQPQHF
v_call: TRBV15; j_call: TRBJ2-5; cdr3_aa: CATSRASGQETQYF
v_call: TRBV20-1; j_call: TRBJ1-1; cdr3_aa: CSTSTGAEAFF
v_call: TRBV20-1; j_call: TRBJ2-7; cdr3_aa: CSARNWASGSYEQYF
v_call: TRBV4-2; j_call: TRBJ1-2; cdr3_aa: CASSQDLGRNYGYTF
v_call: TRBV5-5; j_call: TRBJ2-5; cdr3_aa: CASSFQGYRETQYF
v_call: TRBV28; j_call: TRBJ1-6; cdr3_aa: CASSSVSRSYNSPLHF
v_call: TRBV24-1; j_call: TRBJ2-5; cdr3_aa: CATSPSGSGQETQYF
v_call: TRBV12-3/TRBV12-4; j_call: TRBJ1-1; cdr3_aa: CASTPRVGNTEAFF
v_call: TRBV20-1; j_call: TRBJ1-3; cdr3_aa: CSARDRGTNGNTIYF
v_call: TRBV3-1; j_call: TRBJ1-5; cdr3_aa: CASSQYTDQPQHF
v_call: TRBV30; j_call: TRBJ2-7; cdr3_aa: CAWSDMTSSSYEQYF
v_call: TRBV12-3/TRBV12-4; j_call: TRBJ1-5; cdr3_aa: CASSIQEIGNQPQHF
v_call: TRBV27; j_call: TRBJ1-2; cdr3_aa: CASSQGVEANYGYTF
v_call: TRBV29-1; j_call: TRBJ2-7; cdr3_aa: CSVEVRGRLPYEQYF
v_call: TRBV4-1; j_call: TRBJ1-5; cdr3_aa: CASSFWTGDSNQPQHF